What follows are 32 T cell receptor beta chains derived from one specimen sequenced in a study of T cell responses to AZD1222 COVID-19 vaccine (dated by TCRdb to about 2021). The time point label, as the study defines it: about 28 days (+/-7) after the second vaccine dose. Libraries were made using the immunoSEQ multiplex PCR assay. TCRdb re-hosts the immuneACCESS table, in-frame sequences only. Its copies lack some clones; in the studies checked, an unresolved V gene accounts for under half of them, and the cause for the rest is not known. Recorded for this sample are around 140,000 clones; 80% to 95% of them occurred a single time. The ten biggest clones cover about 3.7% of the sample. Sequenced here: peripheral blood, sampled 28 days after the second AZD1222 dose. The source is an adult who received the AZD1222 COVID-19 vaccine.

The table lists this clone with a count of one. The rearrangement uses TRBV28 and TRBJ1-1; TRBD1 matches 8 bases. V dropped 4 bases and J dropped 2; count of bases not matched to a gene: 9. The CDR3 spans 16 residues. Germline CDR1 reads MDHEN; CDR2 reads SYDVKM. CDR3 protein: CASSSPRTGNNTEAFF. As DNA, the CDR3 is TGTGCCAGCAGTTCTCCCCGGACAGGGAACAACACTGAAGCTTTCTTT.

The rearrangement joins TRBV10-2 to TRBJ1-4; 8 nucleotides match TRBD1. Germline V gene sequence: CDR1 WSHSY, CDR2 SAAADI. The CDR3 loop spans 14 amino acids. The junction had 5 bases not matched to a gene; V was cut back by 3 bases and J by 8 bases. CDR3 coding DNA: TGCGCCAGCAGTGAAGGAGGGACAGGAGAAAAACTGTTTTTT. Translating it yields CASSEGGTGEKLFF.

The chain uses TRBV4-1 and TRBJ2-1; 8 bases map to TRBD2. The CDR3 is made up of 15 amino acids. Per the germline V gene, CDR1 is MGHRA and CDR2 is YSYEKL. V was pared by 1 base and J by 4 bases, with 3 bases of the junction left unmatched. The CDR3 DNA follows: TGCGCCAGCAGCCAAGCAGCGGGAGAGTACAATGAGCAGTTCTTC. It encodes CASSQAAGEYNEQFF.

V gene TRBV2 combines with J gene TRBJ2-7; D assignment may be TRBD1 or TRBD2 (5 bases each). Germline lookup yields CDR1 SNHLY and CDR2 FYNNEI. V lost 5 bases and J 4 bases, leaving 9 bases between the germline ends. This CDR3 contains 12 residues. DNA for the CDR3: TGTGCCAGCAGTCGGGACCGATACGAGCAGTACTTC. Protein product: CASSRDRYEQYF.

This clone was seen once. J is TRBJ2-1 and V is TRBV29-1, with 9 bases identical to TRBD2. CDR1 is SQVTM, CDR2 ANQGSEA, per germline. The CDR3 covers 15 residues. Losses at the gene ends were 0 bases for V and 5 bases for J; bases not matched to a gene: 5. Here the CDR3 reads CSVEDWGGRDNEQFF. The CDR3 DNA is TGCAGCGTTGAAGATTGGGGCGGGAGGGACAATGAGCAGTTCTTC.

This chain joins TRBV6-5 and TRBJ2-7; D may match TRBD1 or TRBD2 (5 bases each). Trimming stripped 1 base from V and 6 bases from J, with 16 bases between. Per the germline V gene, CDR1 is MNHEY and CDR2 is SVGAGI. CDR3 size: 15 residues. The CDR3 sequence: CASSYFGTPRSEQYF. Here the CDR3 DNA reads TGTGCCAGCAGTTACTTCGGGACCCCCCGTTCCGAGCAGTACTTC.

The CDR3 sequence: CASSLSFTEAFF. The CDR3 bases are TGTGCCAGCAGTTTATCGTTCACTGAAGCTTTCTTT. The genes are TRBV12-3 or TRBV12-4 and TRBJ1-1; D unclear. The CDR3 spans 12 residues. V dropped 2 bases and J dropped 4 bases, with 5 bases sitting between them.

The chain employs TRBV9 and TRBJ2-5; 9 nucleotides line up with TRBD1. V lost 4 bases, J lost 4 bases, and 8 bases stayed unmatched. The CDR3 contains 15 residues. The germline gives CDR1 SGDLS, CDR2 YYNGEE. CDR3 in DNA: TGTGCCAGCAGCCTCCGACAGGGGGGCACAGAGACCCAGTACTTC. It codes for CASSLRQGGTETQYF.

The chain links TRBV3-1 (or the pseudogene TRBV3-2) to TRBJ1-6, with 8 bases that match TRBD1. V lost 0 bases, J lost 7 bases, and 2 bases stayed unmatched. The CDR3 is made up of 15 amino acids. Germline assignment: CDR1 LGHDT and CDR2 YNNKEL (reference sequence). CDR3 coding DNA: TGTGCCAGCAGCCAAGAGGGACAGGCCAATTCACCCCTCCACTTT. This encodes CASSQEGQANSPLHF.

This clone was recorded a few times. The rearrangement joins TRBV7-2 to TRBJ1-5; 8 bases map to TRBD1. Germline assignment: CDR1 SGHTA and CDR2 FQGNSA. V was clipped by 3 bases and J by 5 bases; unmatched bases: 6. The CDR3 runs to 15 residues. The CDR3 protein is CASSFLQGAHQPQHF. In nucleotides, the CDR3 is TGTGCCAGCAGCTTTCTCCAGGGGGCCCATCAGCCCCAGCATTTT. Combining the CDR3 with reference TRBV7-2 and TRBJ1-5 gives the whole variable domain GAGVSQSPSNKVTEKGKDVELRCDPISGHTALYWYRQSLGQGLEFLIYFQGNSAPDKSGLPSDRFSAERTGGSVSTLTIQRTQQEDSAVYLCASSFLQGAHQPQHFGDGTRLSIL.

The rearrangement joins TRBV21-1 to TRBJ1-4. TRBV21-1 is designated a pseudogene. The CDR3 has 18 residues. The CDR3 loop reads CASSPQGGEIRPNEKLFF. The CDR3 coding sequence is TGTGCCAGCAGCCCCCAGGGAGGGGAAATCAGGCCTAATGAAAAACTGTTTTTT.

The CDR3 reads CASSYRGRLNYGYTF. The CDR3 DNA sequence: TGTGCCAGCAGTTACAGGGGGCGTCTAAACTATGGCTACACCTTC. The chain links TRBV6-2 or TRBV6-3 to TRBJ1-2, with 7 bases lining up with TRBD1. The CDR3 runs to 15 residues. From germline, CDR1 is MNHEY and CDR2 SVGEGT. After removal of 2 bases from V and 2 bases from J, the junction contained 5 bases not matched to a gene.

The rearrangement links TRBV28 to TRBJ2-7; D perhaps matches TRBD1 (6 bases). This CDR3 comprises 15 residues. CDR1 and CDR2 (germline): MDHEN, SYDVKM. The ends were cut back, 5 bases at V and 2 bases at J, with 16 bases in the middle. The CDR3: CASSLTGPGPYEQYF. As DNA, the CDR3 is TGTGCCAGCAGTCTCACAGGGCCGGGTCCCTACGAGCAGTACTTC.

Turning to this clone: At one end the junction does not follow the germline gene, possibly because of a read error. The V gene is TRBV28, the J gene TRBJ1-5; D is unresolved. From germline, CDR1 is MDHEN and CDR2 SYDVKM. CDR3 length equals 14 residues. In DNA form, the CDR3 reads TGTGCCAGCAGTTTAGATGGTAGCTATCAGCCCCAGCATTTT. The encoded protein is CASSLDGSYQPQHF.

V gene TRBV3-1 (or the pseudogene TRBV3-2) combines with J gene TRBJ2-6; D is unclear. Germline assignment: CDR1 LGHDT and CDR2 YNNKEL (reference sequence). The CDR3 totals 15 residues. V was clipped by 1 base and J by 2 bases, with 6 bases between them. Written as DNA, the CDR3 is TGTGCCAGCAGCCAAGGTCATACTGGGGCCAACGTCCTGACTTTC. This codes for CASSQGHTGANVLTF.

The chain joins TRBV3-1 (or the pseudogene TRBV3-2) to TRBJ1-1; a weak D match, TRBD1 (5 bases). V shed 1 base and J shed 5 bases, with 11 bases lying between them. Germline lookup yields CDR1 LGHDT and CDR2 YNNKEL (reference sequence). This CDR3 is 14 amino acids long. The CDR3 DNA reads TGTGCCAGCAGCCAAGCGGCAGGGCAGACTGAAGCTTTCTTT. It specifies CASSQAAGQTEAFF.

This clone has only one observation. The CDR3 bases are TGTGCCAGCAGCACCCGGGCCATAAGCAATCAGCCCCAGCATTTT. As protein: CASSTRAISNQPQHF. The rearrangement links TRBV7-8 to TRBJ1-5; D is ambiguous. Germline V gene sequence: CDR1 SGHVS, CDR2 FQNEAQ. This CDR3 has 15 residues. V lost 5 bases to trimming and J lost 1 base, with 12 bases between them.

V is TRBV7-3 and J is TRBJ2-2; tentatively, D is TRBD2 (5 bases). V gave up 0 bases and J gave up 5 bases, with 13 bases separating them. CDR3 length equals 16 residues. CDR1 SGHTA and CDR2 FQGTGA come from the germline V gene. The CDR3 sequence is CASSLTHRRGTGELFF. The DNA of the CDR3 is TGTGCCAGCAGCTTAACCCACCGACGGGGAACCGGGGAGCTGTTTTTT.

The CDR3 is CASSSRGTLNTGELFF. The CDR3 nucleotides read TGCGCCAGCAGCTCCCGCGGGACACTGAACACCGGGGAGCTGTTTTTT. V usage is TRBV5-1 and J usage is TRBJ2-2, with D possibly called TRBD1 or TRBD2 (6 bases each). Per the germline V gene, CDR1 is SGHRS and CDR2 is YFSETQ. CDR3 length: 16 amino acids. Trimming removed 3 bases at V and 1 base at J, with 13 bases between. The full variable domain, its missing parts supplied by reference TRBV5-1 and TRBJ2-2, is KAGVTQTPRYLIKTRGQQVTLSCSPISGHRSVSWYQQTPGQGLQFLFEYFSETQRNKGNFPGRFSGRQFSNSRSEMNVSTLELGDSALYLCASSSRGTLNTGELFFGEGSRLTVL.

The gene calls are TRBV6-5 and TRBJ1-2, with no clear D. Germline lookup yields CDR1 MNHEY and CDR2 SVGAGI. V lost 10 bases and J 4 bases, leaving 16 bases between the germline ends. The CDR3 totals 13 residues. DNA for the CDR3: TGTGCCACCCTATACCCGAACAGCTATGGCTACACCTTC. Protein sequence: CATLYPNSYGYTF.

Only one count was recorded for this clone. This chain connects TRBV18 to TRBJ1-1, with 7 bases aligning to TRBD1. The CDR3 length is 17 residues. With V trimmed by 1 base and J by 4 bases, 12 bases remained unmatched. Germline V gene data show CDR1 as KGHSH and CDR2 as LQKENI. The CDR3 DNA reads TGTGCCAGCTCACCACAGAAAGTGGAGGGGGCGGGCACTGAAGCTTTCTTT. Translating gives CASSPQKVEGAGTEAFF.

The chain is built from TRBV12-3 or TRBV12-4 and TRBJ1-5; D ambiguous. This CDR3 is 11 amino acids long. V lost 4 bases to trimming and J lost 4 bases, with 2 bases between them. The CDR3 sequence: CASSSNQPQHF. In DNA form, the CDR3 reads TGTGCCAGCAGTTCTAATCAGCCCCAGCATTTT.

The rearrangement uses TRBV9 and TRBJ2-1; 8 nucleotides line up with TRBD1. V was clipped by 3 bases and J by 1 base; unmatched bases: 3. The germline V gene encodes CDR1 SGDLS and CDR2 YYNGEE. This CDR3 comprises 15 residues. The DNA for the CDR3 is TGTGCCAGCAGCGCGTACAGGGGGTCCTACAATGAGCAGTTCTTC. This encodes CASSAYRGSYNEQFF.

J is TRBJ1-2 and V is TRBV6-5; D is undetermined. Germline V lookup: CDR1 MNHEY, CDR2 SVGAGI. The CDR3 spans 16 residues. V shed 0 bases and J shed 1 base, with 12 bases lying between them. The CDR3 spells CASSYSGSYINYGYTF. The CDR3 nucleotides read TGTGCCAGCAGTTACTCTGGGTCCTACATTAACTATGGCTACACCTTC.

The chain has TRBV2 and TRBJ2-3; 7 positions match TRBD1. V lost 6 bases and J lost 3; bases outside the gene matches: 9. Looked up from germline, CDR1 is SNHLY and CDR2 is FYNNEI. The CDR3 totals 15 residues. This CDR3 is CASRGQTLTTDTQYF. CDR3 bases: TGTGCCAGCAGGGGACAGACATTAACGACAGATACGCAGTATTTT.

The chain has TRBV10-3 and TRBJ2-3; the match to TRBD2 covers 11 bases. The germline V gene encodes CDR1 ENHRY and CDR2 SYGVKD. The J segment lost 0 bases and the V segment lost 3 bases, leaving 17 bases of the junction unmatched. The CDR3 has 21 residues. Here the CDR3 DNA reads TGTGCCATCAGTGATTTGCTAGCGGGAGGTACCTTCGGGGGCAGCACAGATACGCAGTATTTT. It translates to CAISDLLAGGTFGGSTDTQYF.

The V call is TRBV5-1, the J call TRBJ2-3, with no clear D. CDR1 SGHRS and CDR2 YFSETQ come from the germline V gene. This CDR3 has 14 residues. Trimming cost V 0 bases and J 6 bases, with 11 bases left between them. CDR3 sequence reads: CASSLDPAIDTQYF. The CDR3 bases are TGCGCCAGCAGCTTGGACCCGGCGATTGATACGCAGTATTTT.

This chain uses TRBV14 with TRBJ2-7, with 7 bases aligning to TRBD2. This CDR3 is 15 amino acids long. Germline trimming cut 4 bases from V and 3 bases from J; bases unmatched to any gene: 9. CDR1 and CDR2 from the germline V gene are SGHDN and FVKESK. Here the CDR3 DNA reads TGTGCCAGCAGCCGGTTCGCGGGAGTTCACTACGAGCAGTACTTC. Translated: CASSRFAGVHYEQYF.

The genes are TRBV7-9 and TRBJ2-3; 8 bases align to TRBD1. Germline V gives CDR1 SEHNR, CDR2 FQNEAQ (reference sequence). The CDR3 extends over 15 amino acids. After removal of 4 bases from V and 5 bases from J, the junction contained 8 bases not matched to a gene. CDR3: CASSSDRGGEDTQYF. The CDR3, as DNA: TGTGCCAGCAGCTCCGACAGGGGAGGAGAAGATACGCAGTATTTT.

This clone has just a few counts. This chain uses TRBV7-9 with TRBJ2-1; 13 nucleotides align to TRBD2. CDR1 and CDR2 (germline): SEHNR, FQNEAQ (reference sequence). V shed 5 bases and J 9 bases; nucleotides not matched to a gene: 10. The CDR3 is 16 amino acids. DNA of the CDR3: TGTGCCAGCAGCCCCCCTACTAGCGGGAGGGCATTTGAGCAGTTCTTC. Protein product: CASSPPTSGRAFEQFF.

This rearrangement joins TRBV9 to TRBJ1-1; TRBD1 might be the D (5 bases). CDR1 is SGDLS, CDR2 YYNGEE, per germline. V was clipped by 3 bases and J by 1 base, with 13 bases between them. There are 15 residues in the CDR3. The CDR3 DNA reads as TGTGCCAGCAGCGCCTCCGGGACGAGGAACACTGAAGCTTTCTTT. Its translation is CASSASGTRNTEAFF. The full variable domain, in which reference TRBV9 and TRBJ1-1 provide the parts outside the CDR3, is DSGVTQTPKHLITATGQRVTLRCSPRSGDLSVYWYQQSLDQGLQFLIQYYNGEERAKGNILERFSAQQFPDLHSELNLSSLELGDSALYFCASSASGTRNTEAFFGQGTRLTVV.

The CDR3 loop is CASSLDLGGELFF. CDR3 DNA: TGTGCCAGCAGCTTAGATCTGGGCGGGGAGCTGTTTTTT. The chain couples TRBV7-3 to TRBJ2-2; no firm D call. CDR1 and CDR2 (germline): SGHTA, FQGTGA. The CDR3 is 13 residues long. The V gene lost 2 bases and the J gene lost 7 bases, with 8 bases spanning the gap.